This T cell receptor (beta chain) was recorded in a study of vaccination and CD4 T cells after COVID-19. Oncomine TCR Beta short-read sequencing was applied to DNA from cultured CD4+ T cells. In TCRdb, the PCR reads were re-called with MiXCR into one record per CDR3 protein. The sample carries 10,000 to 15,000 distinct CDR3 sequences, roughly 46% recorded once. A note on this clonotype: The antigen remains undetermined.

The CDR3 sequence is 16 residues long. V was shortened by 4 bases and J by 7 bases, with 23 bases between the two germline ends. CDR1 DFQATT and CDR2 SNEGSKA come from the germline V gene (reference sequence). Sample treatment: approximately 9-day PBMC culture with coronavirus spike peptide pools or control peptides (ViraFEST assay). Under the ViraFEST approach, antigen-specific T cells were expanded with peptide pools and TCRs subsequently sequenced. This specimen was CD4+ T cells from blood, cultured in vitro, taken before SARS-CoV-2 vaccination. The sequence was obtained from a human donor who had recovered from COVID-19. The chain is built from TRBV20-1 and TRBJ1-5; perhaps TRBD1 as D (6 bases). CDR3: CSATQVAGAVGQPQHF. Written as DNA, the CDR3 is TGCAGTGCTACCCAAGTAGCAGGGGCGGTCGGGCAGCCCCAGCATTTT.